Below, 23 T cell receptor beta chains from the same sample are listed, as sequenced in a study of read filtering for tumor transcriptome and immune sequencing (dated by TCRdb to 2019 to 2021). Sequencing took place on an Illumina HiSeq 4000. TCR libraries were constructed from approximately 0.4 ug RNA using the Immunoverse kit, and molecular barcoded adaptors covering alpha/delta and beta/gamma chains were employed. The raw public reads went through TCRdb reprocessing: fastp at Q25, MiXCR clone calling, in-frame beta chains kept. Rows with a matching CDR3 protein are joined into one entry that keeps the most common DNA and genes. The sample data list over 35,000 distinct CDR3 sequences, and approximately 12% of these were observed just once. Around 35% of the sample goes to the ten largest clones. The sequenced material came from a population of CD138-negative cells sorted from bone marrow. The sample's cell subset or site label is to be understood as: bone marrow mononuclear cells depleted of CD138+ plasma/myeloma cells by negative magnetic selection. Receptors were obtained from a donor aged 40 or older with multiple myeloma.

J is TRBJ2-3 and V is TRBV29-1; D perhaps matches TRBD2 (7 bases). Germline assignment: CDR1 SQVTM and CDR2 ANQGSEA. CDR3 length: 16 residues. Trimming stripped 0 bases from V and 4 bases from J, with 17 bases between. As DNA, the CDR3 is TGCAGCGTTGAAGATTTGGGGGGGCTTTACGCAGATACGCAGTATTTT. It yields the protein CSVEDLGGLYADTQYF.

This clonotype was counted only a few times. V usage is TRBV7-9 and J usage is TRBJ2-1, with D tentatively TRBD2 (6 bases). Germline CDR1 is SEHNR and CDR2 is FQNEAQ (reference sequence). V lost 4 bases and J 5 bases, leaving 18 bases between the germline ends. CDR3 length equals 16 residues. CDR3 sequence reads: CASSSNRDWGNNEQFF. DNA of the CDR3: TGTGCCAGCAGCTCAAACCGGGACTGGGGAAACAATGAGCAGTTCTTC.

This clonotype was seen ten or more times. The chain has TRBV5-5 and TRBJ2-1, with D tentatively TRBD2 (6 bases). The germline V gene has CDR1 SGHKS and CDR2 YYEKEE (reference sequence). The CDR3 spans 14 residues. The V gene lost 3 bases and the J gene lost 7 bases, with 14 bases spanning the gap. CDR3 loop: CASSWPSVGNEQFF. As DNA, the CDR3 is TGTGCCAGCAGCTGGCCTAGCGTCGGTAATGAGCAGTTCTTC.

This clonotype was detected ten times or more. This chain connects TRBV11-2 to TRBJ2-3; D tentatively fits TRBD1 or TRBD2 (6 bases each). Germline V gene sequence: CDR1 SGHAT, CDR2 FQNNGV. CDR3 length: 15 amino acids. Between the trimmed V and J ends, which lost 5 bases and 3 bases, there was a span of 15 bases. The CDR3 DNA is TGTGCCAGCAGCCACCCGAGGAGGGGGACAGATACGCAGTATTTT. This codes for CASSHPRRGTDTQYF.

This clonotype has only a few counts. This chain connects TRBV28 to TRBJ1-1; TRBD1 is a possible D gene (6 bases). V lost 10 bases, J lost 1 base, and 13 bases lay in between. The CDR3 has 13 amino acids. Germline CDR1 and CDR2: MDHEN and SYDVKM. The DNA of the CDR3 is TGTGCCATCAGGACAGCGGCGAACACTGAAGCTTTCTTT. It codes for CAIRTAANTEAFF.

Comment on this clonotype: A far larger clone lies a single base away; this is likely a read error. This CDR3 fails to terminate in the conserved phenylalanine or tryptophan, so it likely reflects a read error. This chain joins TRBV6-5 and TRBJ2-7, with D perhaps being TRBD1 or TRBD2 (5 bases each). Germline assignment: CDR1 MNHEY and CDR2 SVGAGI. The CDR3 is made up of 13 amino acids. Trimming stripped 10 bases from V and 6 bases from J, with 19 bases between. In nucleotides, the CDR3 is TGTGCCACCCACGAGGGGTCTGGGACCGAGCAGTACCTC. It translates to CATHEGSGTEQYL.

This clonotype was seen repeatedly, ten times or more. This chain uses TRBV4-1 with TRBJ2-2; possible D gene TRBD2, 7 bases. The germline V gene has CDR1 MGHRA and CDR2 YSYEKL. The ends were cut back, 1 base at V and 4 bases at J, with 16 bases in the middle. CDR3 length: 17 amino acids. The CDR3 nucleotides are TGCGCCAGCAGCCAAGCCATTGGGGGGGGGCGCACCGGGGAGCTGTTTTTT. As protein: CASSQAIGGGRTGELFF.

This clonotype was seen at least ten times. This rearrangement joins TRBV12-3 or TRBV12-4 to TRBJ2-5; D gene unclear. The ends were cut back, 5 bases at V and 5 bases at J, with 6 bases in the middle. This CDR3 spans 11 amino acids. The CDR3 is CASSIGETQYF. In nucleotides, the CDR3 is TGTGCCAGCAGTATCGGGGAGACCCAGTACTTC.

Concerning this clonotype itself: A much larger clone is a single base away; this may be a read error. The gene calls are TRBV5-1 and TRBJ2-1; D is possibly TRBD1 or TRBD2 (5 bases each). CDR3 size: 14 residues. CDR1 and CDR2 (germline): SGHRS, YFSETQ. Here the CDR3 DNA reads TGCGCCAGCAGCCCGCCAAACAGGAGGAATGAGCAGTCCTTC. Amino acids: CASSPPNRRNEQSF.

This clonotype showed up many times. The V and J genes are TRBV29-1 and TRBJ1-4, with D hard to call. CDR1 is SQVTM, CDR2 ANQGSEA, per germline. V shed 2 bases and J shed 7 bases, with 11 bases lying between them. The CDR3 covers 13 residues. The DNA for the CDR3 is TGCAGCGTTGAACGGGGATTAGGTGAAAAACTGTTTTTT. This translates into CSVERGLGEKLFF.

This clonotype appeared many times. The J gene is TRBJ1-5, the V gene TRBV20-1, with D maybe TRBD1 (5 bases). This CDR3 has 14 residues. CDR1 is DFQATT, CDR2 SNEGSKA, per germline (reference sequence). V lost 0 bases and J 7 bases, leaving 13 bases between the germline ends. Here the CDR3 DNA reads TGCAGTGCTAGAGAACCGGGGGGTCGGCAGCCCCAGCATTTT. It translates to CSAREPGGRQPQHF.

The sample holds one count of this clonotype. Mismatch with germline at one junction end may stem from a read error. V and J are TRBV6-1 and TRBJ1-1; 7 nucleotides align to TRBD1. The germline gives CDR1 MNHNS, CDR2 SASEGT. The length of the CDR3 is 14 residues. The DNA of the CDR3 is TGTGCCAGCAGTTGCGTCAGGGGGAACGCTGAAGCTTTCTTT. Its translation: CASSCVRGNAEAFF.

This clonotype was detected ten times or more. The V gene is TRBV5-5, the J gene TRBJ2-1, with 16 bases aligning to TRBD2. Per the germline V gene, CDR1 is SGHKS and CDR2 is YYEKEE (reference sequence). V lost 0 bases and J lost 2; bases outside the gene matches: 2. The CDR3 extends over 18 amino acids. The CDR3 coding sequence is TGTGCCAGCAGCTTGGCTGGGACTAGCGGGGGGGCCTACAATGAGCAGTTCTTC. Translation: CASSLAGTSGGAYNEQFF.

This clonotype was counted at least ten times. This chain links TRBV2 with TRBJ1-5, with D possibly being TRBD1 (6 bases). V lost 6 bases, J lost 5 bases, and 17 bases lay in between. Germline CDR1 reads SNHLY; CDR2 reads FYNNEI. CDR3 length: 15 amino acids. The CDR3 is CASSVGTLPDQPQHF. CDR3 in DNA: TGTGCCAGCAGCGTCGGGACACTGCCTGATCAGCCCCAGCATTTT.

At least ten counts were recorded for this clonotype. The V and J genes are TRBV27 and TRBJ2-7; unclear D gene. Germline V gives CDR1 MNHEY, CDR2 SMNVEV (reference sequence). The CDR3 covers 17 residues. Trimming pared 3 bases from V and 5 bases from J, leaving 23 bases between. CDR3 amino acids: CASSLSPAQPGIDEQYF. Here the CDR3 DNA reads TGTGCCAGCAGTTTGTCCCCGGCCCAACCTGGAATCGACGAGCAGTACTTC.

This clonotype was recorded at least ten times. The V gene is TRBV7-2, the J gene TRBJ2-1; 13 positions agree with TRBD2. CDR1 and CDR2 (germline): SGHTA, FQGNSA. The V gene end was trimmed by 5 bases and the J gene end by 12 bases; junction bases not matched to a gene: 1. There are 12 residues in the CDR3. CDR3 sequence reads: CASSTSGGVQFF. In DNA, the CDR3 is TGTGCCAGCAGCACTAGCGGGGGGGTGCAGTTCTTC.

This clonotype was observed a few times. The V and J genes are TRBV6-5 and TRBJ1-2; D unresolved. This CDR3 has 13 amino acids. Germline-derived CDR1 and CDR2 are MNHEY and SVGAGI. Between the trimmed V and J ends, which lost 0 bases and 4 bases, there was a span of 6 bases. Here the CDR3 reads CASSYSTGYGYTF. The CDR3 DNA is TGTGCCAGCAGTTACTCAACCGGCTATGGCTACACCTTC.

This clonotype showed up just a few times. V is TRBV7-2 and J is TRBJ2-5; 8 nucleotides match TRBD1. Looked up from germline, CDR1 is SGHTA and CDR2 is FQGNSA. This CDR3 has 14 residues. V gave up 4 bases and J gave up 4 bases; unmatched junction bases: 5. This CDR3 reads CASSSRTGPETQYF. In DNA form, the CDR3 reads TGTGCCAGCAGCTCCCGGACAGGGCCAGAGACCCAGTACTTC.

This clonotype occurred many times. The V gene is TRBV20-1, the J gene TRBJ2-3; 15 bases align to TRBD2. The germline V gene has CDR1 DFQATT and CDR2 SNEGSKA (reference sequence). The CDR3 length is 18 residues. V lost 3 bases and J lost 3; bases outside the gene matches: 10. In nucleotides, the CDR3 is TGCAGTGCTAGGATAAGGACTAGCGGGGGGGTAGATACAGATACGCAGTATTTT. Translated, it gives CSARIRTSGGVDTDTQYF.

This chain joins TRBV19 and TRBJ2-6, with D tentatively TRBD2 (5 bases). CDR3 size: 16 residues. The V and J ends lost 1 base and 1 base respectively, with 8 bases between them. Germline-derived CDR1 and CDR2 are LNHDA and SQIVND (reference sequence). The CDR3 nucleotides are TGTGCCAGTAGTATAGGCAGGACTTCTGGGGCCAACGTCCTGACTTTC. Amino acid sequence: CASSIGRTSGANVLTF.

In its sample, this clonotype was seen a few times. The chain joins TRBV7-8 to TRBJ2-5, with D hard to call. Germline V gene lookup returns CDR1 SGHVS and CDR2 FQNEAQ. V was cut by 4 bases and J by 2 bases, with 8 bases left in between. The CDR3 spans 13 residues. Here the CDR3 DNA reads TGTGCCAGCAGCTACGATGGACAAGAGACCCAGTACTTC. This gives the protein CASSYDGQETQYF.

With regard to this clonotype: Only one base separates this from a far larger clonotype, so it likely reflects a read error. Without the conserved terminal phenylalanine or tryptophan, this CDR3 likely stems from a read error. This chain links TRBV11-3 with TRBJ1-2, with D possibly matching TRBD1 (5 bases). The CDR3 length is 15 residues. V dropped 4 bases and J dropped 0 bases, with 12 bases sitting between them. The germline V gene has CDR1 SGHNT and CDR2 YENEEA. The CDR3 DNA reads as TGTGCCAGCAGCTCCCTGGTGGGGCCTAACTATGGCTACACCTGC. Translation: CASSSLVGPNYGYTC.

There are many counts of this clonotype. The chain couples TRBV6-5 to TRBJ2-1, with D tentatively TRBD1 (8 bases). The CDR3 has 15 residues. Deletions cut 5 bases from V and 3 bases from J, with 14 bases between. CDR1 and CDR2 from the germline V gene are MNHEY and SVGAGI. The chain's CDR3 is CASSSGTGGYNEQFF. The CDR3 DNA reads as TGTGCCAGCAGTAGCGGGACAGGCGGCTACAATGAGCAGTTCTTC.